These 22 T cell receptor beta chains were all obtained from the same sample, sequenced in a study of cytomegalovirus exposure and HLA in healthy donors. The PCR used 60 Vbeta and 13 Jbeta primers. TCRdb's copy holds only in-frame clones and misses some; the assay was immunoSEQ multiplex PCR. The sample includes 200,000 to 250,000 clones, 75% seen only once; the top ten take 1.8%. The source material was PBMCs. The origin of the receptors is a woman aged 30 to 39 in good health and CMV-seronegative.

This chain joins TRBV7-3 and TRBJ2-5; 10 positions agree with TRBD1. The DNA end favors TRBJ2-7, so the J call may be wrong. The length of the CDR3 is 13 residues. Per the germline V gene, CDR1 is SGHTA and CDR2 is FQGTGA. Here the CDR3 reads CASSVGTGVEQYF. CDR3 sequence (DNA): TGTGCCAGCAGCGTGGGGACAGGGGTCGAGCAGTACTTC.

This chain uses TRBV19 with TRBJ2-7; 7 positions match TRBD1. Trimming removed 5 bases from V and 1 base from J; junction bases left unmatched: 8. From germline, CDR1 is LNHDA and CDR2 SQIVND (reference sequence). The CDR3 loop spans 15 amino acids. This chain's CDR3 is CASSADRAGSYEQYF. DNA of the CDR3: TGTGCCAGTAGTGCTGACAGGGCCGGATCCTACGAGCAGTACTTC. The full variable domain, completed using reference TRBV19 and TRBJ2-7, is DGGITQSPKYLFRKEGQNVTLSCEQNLNHDAMYWYRQDPGQGLRLIYYSQIVNDFQKGDIAEGYSVSREKKESFPLTVTSAQKNPTAFYLCASSADRAGSYEQYFGPGTRLTVT.

This chain joins TRBV5-1 and TRBJ2-7; the match to TRBD1 covers 7 bases. The CDR3 consists of 15 residues. The germline V gene has CDR1 SGHRS and CDR2 YFSETQ. V lost 0 bases to trimming and J lost 6 bases; unmatched junction nucleotides: 9. The CDR3 sequence: CASSLAVAQGSEQYF. As DNA, the CDR3 is TGCGCCAGCAGCTTGGCTGTGGCACAGGGGTCCGAGCAGTACTTC.

This clone was seen more than once but under ten times. The chain uses TRBV7-9 and TRBJ2-3, with D uncertain. Germline CDR1 is SEHNR and CDR2 is FQNEAQ (reference sequence). CDR3 length: 13 residues. V lost 7 bases and J 4 bases, leaving 12 bases between the germline ends. CDR3 bases: TGTGCCAGCACCTCGCTAGGAGCAGATACGCAGTATTTT. Its translation is CASTSLGADTQYF. The whole variable domain, remainder taken from reference TRBV7-9 and TRBJ2-3, is DTGVSQNPRHKITKRGQNVTFRCDPISEHNRLYWYRQTLGQGPEFLTYFQNEAQLEKSRLLSDRFSAERPKGSFSTLEIQRTEQGDSAMYLCASTSLGADTQYFGPGTRLTVL.

This chain uses TRBV2 with TRBJ2-2, with 10 bases identical to TRBD2. This CDR3 region has 15 residues. Germline values: CDR1 SNHLY, CDR2 FYNNEI. V shed 6 bases and J 1 base; nucleotides not matched to a gene: 2. For the CDR3, the DNA is TGTGCCAGCAGGGGACTAGCGAGGAACACCGGGGAGCTGTTTTTT. Translation gives CASRGLARNTGELFF.

This clone appeared a few times. The chain recombines TRBV30 with TRBJ2-5, with 7 nucleotides matching TRBD1. This CDR3 region has 12 residues. V was pared by 2 bases and J by 5 bases, with 2 bases of the junction left unmatched. Germline V lookup: CDR1 GTSNPN, CDR2 SVGIG (reference sequence). CDR3 sequence (DNA): TGTGCCTGGAGTCAGACAGGGGAGACCCAGTACTTC. This encodes CAWSQTGETQYF.

This rearrangement joins TRBV2 to TRBJ2-7; TRBD2 is a possible D gene (5 bases). Germline V gene sequence: CDR1 SNHLY, CDR2 FYNNEI. The V end was cut by 4 bases, the J end by 3 bases, with 16 bases between. The CDR3 spans 15 residues. CDR3: CASSGDYSYYYEQYF. DNA for the CDR3: TGTGCCAGCAGTGGAGACTATTCGTACTACTACGAGCAGTACTTC.

This clone was observed a handful of times. The CDR3 reads CASKTTLGEAFF. The CDR3 DNA follows: TGTGCCAGTAAAACTACACTGGGTGAAGCTTTCTTT. This rearrangement joins TRBV19 to TRBJ1-1; unclear D gene. Trimming took 7 bases from V and 7 from J, leaving 13 bases between them. This CDR3 is built from 12 residues. Germline V CDR1 and CDR2: LNHDA, SQIVND (reference sequence). Full variable domain (outside the CDR3, taken from reference TRBV19 and TRBJ1-1): DGGITQSPKYLFRKEGQNVTLSCEQNLNHDAMYWYRQDPGQGLRLIYYSQIVNDFQKGDIAEGYSVSREKKESFPLTVTSAQKNPTAFYLCASKTTLGEAFFGQGTRLTVV.

The table lists this clone with a count of one. The gene calls are TRBV5-6 and TRBJ1-5; 7 bases match TRBD1. With 4 bases clipped from V and 1 base from J, the junction kept 5 bases outside the gene matches. Per the germline V gene, CDR1 is SGHDT and CDR2 is YYEEEE. There are 15 residues in the CDR3. The CDR3 loop reads CASSIMTGSNQPQHF. The CDR3 DNA is TGTGCCAGCAGCATCATGACAGGGAGCAATCAGCCCCAGCATTTT.

J is TRBJ2-5 and V is TRBV19; a weak D match, TRBD2 (6 bases). The CDR3 totals 13 residues. V lost 4 bases and J 5 bases, leaving 11 bases between the germline ends. Looked up from germline, CDR1 is LNHDA and CDR2 is SQIVND (reference sequence). DNA of the CDR3: TGTGCCAGTAGTACGGGGGAGTTTGAGACCCAGTACTTC. Amino acids: CASSTGEFETQYF.

The chain joins TRBV30 to TRBJ1-1, with TRBD1 as a possible D gene (6 bases). Trimming took 5 bases from V and 4 from J, leaving 17 bases between them. The CDR3 is 14 residues long. Germline values: CDR1 GTSNPN, CDR2 SVGIG (reference sequence). Here the CDR3 DNA reads TGTGCCTGGCACAAGGGGGGGGACGGCACTGAAGCTTTCTTT. Protein sequence: CAWHKGGDGTEAFF.

This chain uses TRBV27 with TRBJ1-4; D unclear. Germline-derived CDR1 and CDR2 are MNHEY and SMNVEV (reference sequence). Deletions cut 6 bases from V and 7 bases from J, with 18 bases between. The CDR3 loop spans 15 amino acids. CDR3 region: CASSPIGGRGEKLFF. The CDR3 DNA reads as TGTGCCAGCAGCCCTATTGGAGGGAGAGGTGAAAAACTGTTTTTT.

Regarding this clone: Other DNA sequences in the sample encode the same CDR3. J is TRBJ2-3 and V is TRBV5-1; TRBD2 agrees at 10 bases. This CDR3 spans 16 amino acids. Germline V lookup: CDR1 SGHRS, CDR2 YFSETQ. V shed 0 bases and J 1 base; nucleotides not matched to a gene: 2. For the CDR3, the DNA is TGCGCCAGCAGCTTGGGTCTAGCGGGAGGCACAGATACGCAGTATTTT. Residues: CASSLGLAGGTDTQYF. The variable domain in full, completed from reference TRBV5-1 and TRBJ2-3, reads KAGVTQTPRYLIKTRGQQVTLSCSPISGHRSVSWYQQTPGQGLQFLFEYFSETQRNKGNFPGRFSGRQFSNSRSEMNVSTLELGDSALYLCASSLGLAGGTDTQYFGPGTRLTVL.

The chain is built from TRBV29-1 and TRBJ1-4; 7 nucleotides align to TRBD1. CDR3 length equals 13 residues. Trimming cost V 4 bases and J 4 bases; bases outside gene matches: 3. Germline V gene sequence: CDR1 SQVTM, CDR2 ANQGSEA. CDR3 nucleotides: TGCAGCGTTGGTGGGACAGATAATGAAAAACTGTTTTTT. It specifies CSVGGTDNEKLFF.

The chain uses TRBV5-6 and TRBJ1-2, with D perhaps matching TRBD1 (6 bases). The germline V gene encodes CDR1 SGHDT and CDR2 YYEEEE. The CDR3 totals 13 residues. Between the trimmed V and J ends, which lost 0 bases and 3 bases, there was a span of 6 bases. CDR3 sequence reads: CASSLGQDYGYTF. DNA of the CDR3: TGTGCCAGCAGCTTGGGACAGGACTATGGCTACACCTTC.

The CDR3 nucleotides are TGTGCCAGCACCCCGACACTTAGCAATCAGCCCCAGCATTTT. Residues: CASTPTLSNQPQHF. V and J are TRBV2 and TRBJ1-5; D ambiguous. The germline CDR1 and CDR2 sequences are SNHLY and FYNNEI. V was clipped by 7 bases and J by 0 bases, with 10 bases between them. The CDR3 extends over 14 amino acids.

V is TRBV5-6 and J is TRBJ1-1; a possible D gene is TRBD1 (6 bases). The CDR3 is 14 amino acids. Germline lookup yields CDR1 SGHDT and CDR2 YYEEEE. V dropped 4 bases and J dropped 2 bases, with 12 bases sitting between them. The CDR3 spells CASSDGQKNTEAFF. The CDR3 DNA reads TGTGCCAGCAGCGACGGACAGAAAAACACTGAAGCTTTCTTT.

This clone was detected once. J is TRBJ2-3 and V is TRBV9; a possible D gene is TRBD1 (6 bases). Germline V gene sequence: CDR1 SGDLS, CDR2 YYNGEE. This CDR3 has 13 residues. Trimming left V 3 bases short and J 2 bases short, with 7 bases between. For the CDR3, the DNA is TGTGCCAGCAGCGGGGACATCACAGATACGCAGTATTTT. Amino acids: CASSGDITDTQYF. The full variable domain, its missing parts supplied by reference TRBV9 and TRBJ2-3, is DSGVTQTPKHLITATGQRVTLRCSPRSGDLSVYWYQQSLDQGLQFLIQYYNGEERAKGNILERFSAQQFPDLHSELNLSSLELGDSALYFCASSGDITDTQYFGPGTRLTVL.

The gene calls are TRBV30 and TRBJ2-2; 8 bases line up with TRBD2. Germline CDR1 and CDR2: GTSNPN and SVGIG (reference sequence). There are 17 residues in the CDR3. Germline trimming cut 4 bases from V and 2 bases from J; bases unmatched to any gene: 12. The CDR3 coding sequence is TGTGCCTGGACCAGTACACTAGCGGTCCTAAACACCGGGGAGCTGTTTTTT. Translation: CAWTSTLAVLNTGELFF.

This chain uses TRBV19 with TRBJ1-2; the match to TRBD1 covers 8 bases. This CDR3 comprises 14 residues. Trimming removed 3 bases from V and 7 bases from J; junction bases left unmatched: 7. Germline V gene sequence: CDR1 LNHDA, CDR2 SQIVND (reference sequence). The CDR3 spells CASSIQGASGGYTF. CDR3 DNA: TGTGCCAGTAGTATCCAGGGGGCTTCGGGTGGCTACACCTTC.

The CDR3 DNA is TGCGCCAGCAGTGAGTCAGGGGTCACTGCCCCTAAGCAGTTCTTC. Translation: CASSESGVTAPKQFF. The chain has TRBV10-1 and TRBJ2-1, with D possibly being TRBD1 (5 bases). Germline-derived CDR1 and CDR2 are WNHNN and SYGVQD (reference sequence). This CDR3 contains 15 residues. V was clipped by 0 bases and J by 11 bases, with 17 bases between them.

This clone came up a few times. The V and J genes are TRBV27 and TRBJ1-2, with 8 bases identical to TRBD1. The germline V gene has CDR1 MNHEY and CDR2 SMNVEV (reference sequence). V gave up 6 bases and J gave up 5 bases; unmatched junction bases: 8. CDR3 length: 14 residues. The CDR3 nucleotides read TGTGCCAGCAGAGCGACAGGGGCACCTTATGGCTACACCTTC. This translates into CASRATGAPYGYTF.